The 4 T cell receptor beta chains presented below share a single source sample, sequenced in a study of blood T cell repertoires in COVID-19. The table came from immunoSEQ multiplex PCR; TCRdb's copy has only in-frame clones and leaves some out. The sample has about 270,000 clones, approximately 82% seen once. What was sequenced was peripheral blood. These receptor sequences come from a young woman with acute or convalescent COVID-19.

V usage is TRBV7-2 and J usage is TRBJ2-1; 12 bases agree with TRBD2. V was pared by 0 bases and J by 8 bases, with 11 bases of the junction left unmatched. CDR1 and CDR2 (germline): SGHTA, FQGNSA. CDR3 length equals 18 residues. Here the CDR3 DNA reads TGTGCCAGCAGCTTAGCAGGTGGACTAGCGGGATCGTTGTATGAGCAGTTCTTC. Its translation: CASSLAGGLAGSLYEQFF.

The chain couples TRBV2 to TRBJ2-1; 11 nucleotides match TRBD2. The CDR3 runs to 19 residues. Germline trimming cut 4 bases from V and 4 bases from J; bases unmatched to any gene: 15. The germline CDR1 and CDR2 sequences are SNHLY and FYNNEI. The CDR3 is CASSVVLISGTSGYNEQFF. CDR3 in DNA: TGTGCCAGCAGTGTTGTGCTAATCTCCGGGACTAGCGGTTACAATGAGCAGTTCTTC.

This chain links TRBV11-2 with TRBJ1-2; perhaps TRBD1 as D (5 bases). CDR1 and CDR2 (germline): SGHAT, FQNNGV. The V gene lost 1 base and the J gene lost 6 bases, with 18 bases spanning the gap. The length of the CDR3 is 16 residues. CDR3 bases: TGTGCCAGCAGCTTAGGTCTCAAGGGGTTGTGGGATGGCTACACCTTC. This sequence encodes CASSLGLKGLWDGYTF.

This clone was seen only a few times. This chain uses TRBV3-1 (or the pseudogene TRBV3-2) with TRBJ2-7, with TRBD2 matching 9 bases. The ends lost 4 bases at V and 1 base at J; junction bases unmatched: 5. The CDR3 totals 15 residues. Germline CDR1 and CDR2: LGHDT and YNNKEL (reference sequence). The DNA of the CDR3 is TGTGCCAGCAGCCCAACTAGCGGGCCTTCCTACGAGCAGTACTTC. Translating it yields CASSPTSGPSYEQYF.